This T cell receptor (beta chain) was found in a study of blood T cell repertoires in COVID-19. Study information: COVID-19 samples collected from the United States, Italy and Spain covered acute and convalescent phases.

Sequencing used immunoSEQ multiplex PCR; TCRdb keeps in-frame clones, though not all of them. Seen here are approximately 200,000 clones, approximately 87% observed once, and the top ten hold 5.5% to 7.5%. This clone was found once. From germline, CDR1 is SGDLS and CDR2 YYNGEE. Trimming pared 3 bases from V and 7 bases from J, leaving 17 bases between. This CDR3 contains 14 residues. The origin of this receptor is a man in his 60s who had recovered from COVID-19. The specimen was peripheral blood. This chain joins TRBV9 and TRBJ2-7; a weak D match, TRBD1 (6 bases). CDR3 sequence: CASSGRTVFGEQYF. The DNA for the CDR3 is TGTGCCAGCAGCGGGAGGACAGTTTTCGGAGAGCAGTACTTC.